These 14 T cell receptor beta chains were sequenced from one sample in a study of T cells after yellow fever vaccination. TCRdb passed the 5' RACE reads through MiXCR, listing each CDR3 protein once. The table includes about 240,000 distinct CDR3 sequences, about 7.1% detected once. The material sequenced was CD4+ T cells sorted from PBMCs, taken 15 days after the yellow fever booster vaccination. These receptors all stem from a man aged 25 to 40 who received the YFV17D yellow fever vaccine.

The chain links TRBV15 to TRBJ1-5; tentatively, D is TRBD1 (5 bases). This CDR3 is 14 amino acids long. Germline V CDR1 and CDR2: LNHNV, YYDKDF (reference sequence). The V gene lost 0 bases and the J gene lost 6 bases, with 9 bases spanning the gap. The DNA of the CDR3 is TGTGCCACCAGCAGAGATCAGGGCGGTCAGCCCCAGCATTTT. Its protein product is CATSRDQGGQPQHF.

The rearrangement joins TRBV20-1 to TRBJ2-7; TRBD1 is a possible D gene (5 bases). The CDR3 extends over 17 amino acids. V was pared by 3 bases and J by 0 bases, with 21 bases between. CDR1 and CDR2 (germline): DFQATT, SNEGSKA (reference sequence). The CDR3 loop reads CSASGSSVQGSSYEQYF. The CDR3 region has the DNA TGCAGTGCTAGCGGCAGTTCAGTCCAGGGAAGCTCCTACGAGCAGTACTTC.

This clonotype was observed at least ten times. The rearrangement uses TRBV5-6 and TRBJ2-1; D unclear. Germline V CDR1 and CDR2: SGHDT, YYEEEE. The CDR3 extends over 14 amino acids. V dropped 2 bases and J dropped 8 bases, with 14 bases sitting between them. CDR3 amino acids: CASSFVLRRDEQFF. The CDR3 region has the DNA TGTGCCAGCAGCTTTGTCCTGCGTCGGGATGAGCAGTTCTTC.

This clonotype was observed many times. The chain uses TRBV6-1 and TRBJ1-4, with a tentative D call TRBD1 (6 bases). The CDR3 consists of 16 residues. Germline assignment: CDR1 MNHNS and CDR2 SASEGT. Trimming cost V 7 bases and J 6 bases, with 21 bases left between them. CDR3 DNA: TGTGCCAGCAAGAAGAACCCAGGGGCCTTGGATGAAAAACTGTTTTTT. Protein: CASKKNPGALDEKLFF.

V and J are TRBV10-3 and TRBJ2-1, with D hard to call. V was pared by 3 bases and J by 9 bases, with 12 bases between. The CDR3 spans 13 residues. In germline, CDR1 is ENHRY, CDR2 SYGVKD. CDR3 protein: CAISEVGEGEQFF. CDR3 DNA sequence: TGTGCCATCAGTGAAGTGGGCGAAGGTGAGCAGTTCTTC.

The V and J genes are TRBV5-4 and TRBJ2-1, with TRBD2 as a possible D gene (6 bases). Germline V gene lookup returns CDR1 SGHNT and CDR2 YYREEE (reference sequence). The CDR3 has 15 residues. The ends were cut back, 4 bases at V and 5 bases at J, with 16 bases in the middle. In DNA, the CDR3 is TGTGCCAGCAGCCCCTCGGCCTGGGAGGACAATGAGCAGTTCTTC. Residues: CASSPSAWEDNEQFF.

This clonotype turned up a few times. The gene calls are TRBV5-1 and TRBJ2-7; 9 nucleotides line up with TRBD2. V shed 4 bases and J 2 bases; nucleotides not matched to a gene: 4. CDR1 and CDR2 from the germline V gene are SGHRS and YFSETQ. The length of the CDR3 is 14 residues. Here the CDR3 reads CASSRSGGTYEQYF. The CDR3, as DNA: TGCGCCAGCAGCCGAAGCGGGGGGACCTACGAGCAGTACTTC. Drawing the rest from reference TRBV5-1 and TRBJ2-7, the complete variable domain is KAGVTQTPRYLIKTRGQQVTLSCSPISGHRSVSWYQQTPGQGLQFLFEYFSETQRNKGNFPGRFSGRQFSNSRSEMNVSTLELGDSALYLCASSRSGGTYEQYFGPGTRLTVT.

In its sample, this clonotype was seen a few times. The chain is built from TRBV7-2 and TRBJ2-7, with a tentative D call TRBD2 (6 bases). The CDR3 is 13 residues long. Germline loops: CDR1 SGHTA, CDR2 FQGNSA. V was cut by 4 bases and J by 4 bases, with 11 bases left in between. Written as DNA, the CDR3 is TGTGCCAGCAGCTGGGGACGGGAGTACGAGCAGTACTTC. Protein: CASSWGREYEQYF.

This clonotype was counted only a few times. V usage is TRBV20-1 and J usage is TRBJ2-3; 10 nucleotides align to TRBD1. CDR1 is DFQATT, CDR2 SNEGSKA, per germline (reference sequence). The CDR3 is made up of 17 amino acids. The V and J ends lost 5 bases and 0 bases, in that order; junction bases with no gene match: 11. DNA of the CDR3: TGCAGTGCTTCTAAACCCCCGGGACAGGGGAGCACAGATACGCAGTATTTT. Translating gives CSASKPPGQGSTDTQYF.

This clonotype was seen ten or more times. V usage is TRBV7-2 and J usage is TRBJ2-6; D is uncertain. Trimming pared 2 bases from V and 1 base from J, leaving 6 bases between. The CDR3 covers 15 residues. Germline lookup yields CDR1 SGHTA and CDR2 FQGNSA. CDR3 protein: CASSLRGSGANVLTF. Written as DNA, the CDR3 is TGTGCCAGCAGCTTACGTGGTTCTGGGGCCAACGTCCTGACTTTC.

This clonotype has a count of ten or more. This chain links TRBV7-9 with TRBJ1-1; TRBD1 might be the D (5 bases). The CDR3 sequence is 14 residues long. Germline-derived CDR1 and CDR2 are SEHNR and FQNEAQ (reference sequence). Trimming shortened V by 8 bases and J by 0 bases, and 13 bases separated the two germline ends. This chain's CDR3 is CASSLKGMNTEAFF. In DNA form, the CDR3 reads TGTGCCAGCTCCCTTAAGGGGATGAACACTGAAGCTTTCTTT. Supplemented by reference TRBV7-9 and TRBJ1-1, the full variable domain reads DTGVSQNPRHKITKRGQNVTFRCDPISEHNRLYWYRQTLGQGPEFLTYFQNEAQLEKSRLLSDRFSAERPKGSFSTLEIQRTEQGDSAMYLCASSLKGMNTEAFFGQGTRLTVV.

This clonotype was observed at least ten times. The rearrangement links TRBV10-1 to TRBJ2-3, with 13 bases that match TRBD2. This CDR3 is built from 17 residues. CDR1 and CDR2 from the germline V gene are WNHNN and SYGVQD (reference sequence). Trimming took 5 bases from V and 1 from J; bases not matched to a gene: 6. The CDR3 nucleotides read TGCGCCAGCAGTTCTCGGACTAGCGGGAGCCGCACAGATACGCAGTATTTT. Protein: CASSSRTSGSRTDTQYF.

The chain has TRBV25-1 and TRBJ2-7, with unresolved D. The germline V gene encodes CDR1 MGHDK and CDR2 SYGVNS. CDR3 size: 12 residues. The V and J ends lost 7 bases and 7 bases respectively, with 14 bases between them. The CDR3 nucleotides are TGTGCCAGCAATGATTTGGCTGGGGAGCAGTACTTC. It specifies CASNDLAGEQYF.

In nucleotides, the CDR3 is TGCAGTGCTAGAACCGGGACTAGCGGACGGGACATTCAGTACTTC. This codes for CSARTGTSGRDIQYF. The genes are TRBV20-1 and TRBJ2-4; 11 nucleotides align to TRBD2. The junction had 8 bases not matched to a gene; V was cut back by 2 bases and J by 8 bases. The CDR3 loop spans 15 amino acids. CDR1 is DFQATT and CDR2 is SNEGSKA in the germline V gene (reference sequence).